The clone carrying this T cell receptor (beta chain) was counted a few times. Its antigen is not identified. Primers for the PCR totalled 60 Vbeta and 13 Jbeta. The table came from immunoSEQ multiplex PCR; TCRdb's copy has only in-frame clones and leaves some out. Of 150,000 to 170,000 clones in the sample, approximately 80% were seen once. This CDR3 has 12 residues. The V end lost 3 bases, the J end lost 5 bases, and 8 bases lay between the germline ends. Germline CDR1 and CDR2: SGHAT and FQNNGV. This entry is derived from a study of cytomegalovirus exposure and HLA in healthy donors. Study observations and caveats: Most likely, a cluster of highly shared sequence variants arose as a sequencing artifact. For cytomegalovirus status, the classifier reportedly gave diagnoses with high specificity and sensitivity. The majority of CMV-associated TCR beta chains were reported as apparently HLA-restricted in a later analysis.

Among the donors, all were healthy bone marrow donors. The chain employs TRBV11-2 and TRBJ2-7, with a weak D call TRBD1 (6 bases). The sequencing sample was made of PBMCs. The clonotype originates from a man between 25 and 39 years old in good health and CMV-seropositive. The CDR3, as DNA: TGTGCCAGCAGCTTTAGGGGGAACGAGCAGTACTTC. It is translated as CASSFRGNEQYF.